This T cell receptor (beta chain) originates from a study of CD8+ T cells in alopecia areata. The authors extracted RNA and reverse transcribed it into cDNA as the sequencing template. Assay: immunoSEQ multiplex PCR; the TCRdb copy retains only in-frame clones and omits some. The sample lists some 150,000 clones; about 70% were seen once. Germline CDR1 and CDR2: MNHEY and SVGAGI. V gave up 0 bases and J gave up 4 bases; unmatched junction bases: 6. This CDR3 comprises 15 residues. The material sequenced was CD8+ T cells sorted from blood, taken at week 0. The sequence was collected from a human donor with alopecia areata. This chain links TRBV6-5 with TRBJ2-7, with 7 nucleotides matching TRBD2. The CDR3 bases are TGTGCCAGCAGTTACTCCCGGAGCGGGGCTTACGAGCAGTACTTC. Its translation: CASSYSRSGAYEQYF.